This T cell receptor beta chain was obtained from a study of Ad26.COV2.S vaccination and SARS-CoV-2 variants (dated by TCRdb to the early 2020s). Study-level background: Donors in the vaccine arm were drawn from COV1001, a phase I-IIa trial of Ad26.COV2.S in healthy adults that was multicentre, randomized, double-blind and placebo-controlled. Ad26.COV2.S was administered intramuscularly at a dose of 5x10^10 or 1x10^11 viral particles, either as one shot or as two shots given 56 days apart. TCRbeta repertoire sequencing served as the tool for gauging how specific and how broad the SARS-CoV-2-reactive T cell receptors were following Ad26.COV2.S vaccination. The TCR-sequenced set comprised about 32 samples: about 19 Ad26.COV2.S vaccine recipients, 5 placebo recipients and 8 SARS-CoV-2 convalescent individuals. Trial participants were randomized into five groups of five, in which low-dose or high-dose Ad26.COV2.S was given once or twice, or placebo was given on both occasions. Throughout the experiments and outcome assessment, investigators stayed blinded to trial group allocation.

V is cut back by 2 bases and J by 4 bases, with 5 bases in the junction unmatched. From the germline V gene, CDR1 is MNHEY and CDR2 is SVGAGI. The CDR3 covers 15 residues, taking in both the cysteine and the phenylalanine. Only CDR3 DNA is held: 45 bases, read in frame from base 1. Worth noting for this clone: Its antigen is still unknown. Base qualities are not recorded, but no much larger clone differs from it by a single base.

In the paper's terms, the treatment or condition label means: 15 to 20 received Ad26.COV2.S at low or high dose, single or two shots; about 5 received placebo; per-sample allocation not given. Repertoires of vaccine and placebo recipients were sequenced from samples taken on day 63 after the first injection. Between 29 July and 7 August 2020, Cohort 1b enrolled 25 adults aged 18-55 years at one site in Boston, USA. Ad26.COV2.S consisted of a replication-incompetent adenovirus type 26 vector by which a prefusion-stabilized SARS-CoV-2 spike protein from the original Wuhan strain was expressed. TCRbeta CDR3 regions were sequenced with the immunoSEQ Assay. After extraction, genomic DNA underwent amplification by bias-controlled multiplex PCR, followed by high-throughput sequencing. The paper's data handling went like this. To quantify the absolute abundance of every unique TCRbeta CDR3 region, sequences were collapsed and filtered. T cell fraction was estimated by normalization of TCRbeta template counts to usable DNA, with usable DNA being measured through amplification of reference genes present in all nucleated cells. Repertoire TCRs were annotated as SARS-CoV-2-specific when V gene, CDR3 amino acid sequence and J gene were exactly matched to a known reactive TCR set. The reference SARS-CoV-2 TCR set was derived from MIRA and filtered for enrichment in COVID-19-positive ImmuneCODE repertoires, a step that removed public or cross-reactive TCRs. Drawing on the MIRA antigens, annotated TCRs were analysed further at the level of specific ORF or position within ORF. Breadth was defined as annotated unique rearrangements over total unique productive rearrangements; depth was the summed frequency of those rearrangements. TCR breadth was compared between groups using two-sided Wilcoxon rank-sum tests. TCRdb holds this immuneACCESS table with in-frame rearrangements only. Some clones are missing; in checked studies, unresolved V genes explain under half, and the rest has no known cause. From that table come the V and J calls and clone size; the DNA was used to work out D and trimming. This sample lists 200,000 to 250,000 clones; 85% to 90% were detected once. Jointly, the top ten make up 9.5% to 12% of the sample.

Summary of the overall study and its limitations: Ad26.COV2.S recipients had higher spike-specific TCR breadth than placebo recipients (P = 0.0014). Non-spike TCR breadth was comparable between vaccine and placebo recipients, consistent with the vaccine containing only spike. Substantial breadth of spike-specific CD8+ and CD4+ T cell responses was reported after vaccination. According to the authors, total T cell responses may have been underestimated by the TCR breadth and depth analyses. The study was not powered to compare responses between vaccine doses or regimens.

The specimen was peripheral blood, collected in a trial of Ad26.COV2.S vaccine versus placebo. The chain is encoded by TRBV6-5 joined to TRBJ2-5; a stretch of 9 junction bases matches TRBD2. This clonotype originated in a person aged 18-65 years who received the Ad26.COV2.S COVID-19 vaccine or a placebo. Read as DNA, the sequence is TGTGCCAGCAGTTACGTTAGCGGGAGCGGAGAGACCCAGTACTTC. The encoded protein is CASSYVSGSGETQYF.